The 14 T cell receptor beta chains listed next were all sequenced from one sample in a study of T-cell memory formation after mild COVID-19. TCRdb re-called the 5' RACE reads with MiXCR, one entry per CDR3 protein. The sample consists of some 200,000 distinct CDR3 sequences, over 9% of them appearing once. Sequencing input: PBMCs or a T cell subset sorted from them (not recorded which). These receptors came from a man younger than 30 who had mild COVID-19 (a few samples of this study predate the infection). Cell type and time point are not known.

This clonotype was detected a few times. The chain is built from TRBV12-5 and TRBJ2-2; D gene unclear. Trimming cost V 2 bases and J 8 bases, with 6 bases left between them. The CDR3 spans 12 residues. Per the germline V gene, CDR1 is LGHNT and CDR2 is FRNRAP. CDR3 nucleotides: TGTGCTAGTGGTTTGCTCTCGGGGGAGCTGTTTTTT. Translated: CASGLLSGELFF.

This rearrangement joins TRBV3-1 to TRBJ2-3; D is unclear. This CDR3 has 12 amino acids. Germline V CDR1 and CDR2: LGHDT, YNNKEL (reference sequence). Trimming cost V 0 bases and J 6 bases, with 4 bases left between them. The CDR3 loop reads CASSQEVDTQYF. The CDR3 DNA reads TGTGCCAGCAGCCAAGAGGTCGATACGCAGTATTTT.

The gene calls are TRBV7-2 and TRBJ1-4, with TRBD1 matching over 7 bases. The CDR3 consists of 16 residues. Germline CDR1 and CDR2: SGHTA and FQGNSA. The V segment lost 1 base and the J segment 3 bases; nucleotides outside the gene matches: 5. DNA of the CDR3: TGTGCCAGCAGCTTAGTAGGGACAGCCTCTAATGAAAAACTGTTTTTT. Encoded protein: CASSLVGTASNEKLFF.

This clonotype was recorded at least ten times. J is TRBJ1-2 and V is TRBV4-3; possibly TRBD1 for D (6 bases). The V end was cut by 1 base, the J end by 4 bases, with 16 bases between. The CDR3 is made up of 16 amino acids. Germline lookup yields CDR1 LGHNA and CDR2 YSLEER. CDR3 residues: CASSQAGGGASYGYTF. CDR3 sequence (DNA): TGCGCCAGCAGCCAAGCCGGCGGGGGCGCGAGCTATGGCTACACCTTC.

This chain connects TRBV18 to TRBJ2-7, with 9 bases fitting TRBD1. Per the germline V gene, CDR1 is KGHSH and CDR2 is LQKENI. The CDR3 has 14 residues. V lost 5 bases to trimming and J lost 6 bases; unmatched junction nucleotides: 8. For the CDR3, the DNA is TGTGCCAGCTCATCAACGGGACAGGGCACCGAGCAGTACTTC. It specifies CASSSTGQGTEQYF. The full variable domain, completed using reference TRBV18 and TRBJ2-7, is NAGVMQNPRHLVRRRGQEARLRCSPMKGHSHVYWYRQLPEEGLKFMVYLQKENIIDESGMPKERFSAEFPKEGPSILRIQQVVRGDSAAYFCASSSTGQGTEQYFGPGTRLTVT.

This clonotype has only one observation. This chain joins TRBV7-2 and TRBJ2-4, with D perhaps TRBD1 or TRBD2 (5 bases each). Deletions cut 4 bases from V and 3 bases from J, with 10 bases between. The CDR3 is 14 residues long. Germline lookup yields CDR1 SGHTA and CDR2 FQGNSA. The CDR3 bases are TGTGCCAGCAGCTGGGGGATAGACAAAAACATTCAGTACTTC. Protein product: CASSWGIDKNIQYF.

The chain links TRBV12-3 or TRBV12-4 to TRBJ1-5, with 7 bases matching TRBD1. J gave up 7 bases and V 6 bases, and 6 bases lay outside the gene matches. This CDR3 region has 13 residues. CDR3 sequence: CASRRGRKQPQHF. The CDR3 nucleotides read TGTGCCAGCAGGAGGGGGCGAAAACAGCCCCAGCATTTT.

This chain connects TRBV4-2 to TRBJ1-5, with D maybe TRBD1 (6 bases). Germline V gives CDR1 LGHNA, CDR2 YNFKEQ. The CDR3 runs 17 residues. Trimming pared 0 bases from V and 6 bases from J, leaving 18 bases between. The DNA of the CDR3 is TGTGCCAGCAGCCAAGATGGTCCCGGGGGCTTTGGTCAGCCCCAGCATTTT. Encoded protein: CASSQDGPGGFGQPQHF.

This clonotype was seen repeatedly, ten times or more. V usage is TRBV10-3 and J usage is TRBJ2-7; 9 positions agree with TRBD2. Germline V gene data show CDR1 as ENHRY and CDR2 as SYGVKD. Trimming took 4 bases from V and 6 from J; bases not matched to a gene: 1. This CDR3 contains 12 residues. In nucleotides, the CDR3 is TGTGCCATCAGTGGTAGCGGGAGCGAGCAGTACTTC. It translates to CAISGSGSEQYF.

This clonotype has more than one count but fewer than ten. The chain has TRBV4-2 and TRBJ1-5; a weak D match, TRBD1 (5 bases). Germline CDR1 is LGHNA and CDR2 is YNFKEQ. V was clipped by 1 base and J by 5 bases, with 12 bases between them. This CDR3 spans 15 amino acids. In DNA, the CDR3 is TGTGCCAGCAGCCAAGGAGGCAGGGCGGATCAGCCCCAGCATTTT. This translates into CASSQGGRADQPQHF.

A note on this clonotype: Given a much more abundant clone one base away, this may be a read error. The rearrangement uses TRBV7-7 and TRBJ2-1, with D unclear. This CDR3 contains 16 residues. CDR1 is SSHAT, CDR2 FNYEAQ, per germline (reference sequence). CDR3 region: CASSLGPAGSYNEQFF. CDR3 DNA: TGTGCTAGCAGCTTAGGGCCCGCAGGCTCCTACAATGAGCAGTTCTTC. The variable domain in full, with the rest retrieved from reference TRBV7-7 and TRBJ2-1, is GAGVSQSPRYKVTKRGQDVTLRCDPISSHATLYWYQQALGQGPEFLTYFNYEAQPDKSGLPSDRFSAERPEGSISTLTIQRTEQRDSAMYRCASSLGPAGSYNEQFFGPGTRLTVL.

This clonotype was seen more than once but under ten times. This chain links TRBV3-1 with TRBJ1-2; D call uncertain. This CDR3 contains 15 residues. V lost 1 base and J 0 bases, leaving 9 bases between the germline ends. Germline values: CDR1 LGHDT, CDR2 YNNKEL (reference sequence). The CDR3 sequence is CASSQVAAANYGYTF. CDR3 in DNA: TGTGCCAGCAGCCAAGTTGCCGCCGCTAACTATGGCTACACCTTC.

This rearrangement joins TRBV4-3 to TRBJ2-7; D ambiguous. The CDR3 runs 16 residues. Germline V gene lookup returns CDR1 LGHNA and CDR2 YSLEER. V lost 0 bases and J lost 0, with 12 bases in between. The CDR3 DNA is TGCGCCAGCAGCCAAGAAGCGAGCTTGAGCTCCTACGAGCAGTACTTC. It yields the protein CASSQEASLSSYEQYF.

This clonotype was counted between two and nine times. The chain is built from TRBV9 and TRBJ2-3; perhaps TRBD2 as D (6 bases). The ends were cut back, 0 bases at V and 3 bases at J, with 17 bases in the middle. Germline-derived CDR1 and CDR2 are SGDLS and YYNGEE. The CDR3 runs 17 residues. The CDR3: CASSVASGYILTDTQYF. Written as DNA, the CDR3 is TGTGCCAGCAGCGTAGCCAGCGGGTACATCCTTACAGATACGCAGTATTTT.